This entry is about one T cell receptor beta chain. Its cognate antigen is unknown. From the reads, TCRdb called clonotypes with MiXCR, one entry per CDR3 protein. The sample has 450,000 to 600,000 distinct CDR3 sequences; about 33% are singletons. The data originate from a study of T cell repertoires in cytomegalovirus infection. In the study overall: In public TCR beta signatures, there were indications of both CMV infection and matching HLA type.

The CDR3 consists of 13 residues. Germline V gives CDR1 DFQATT, CDR2 SNEGSKA (reference sequence). Trimming cost V 0 bases and J 6 bases, with 11 bases left between them. The rearrangement uses TRBV20-1 and TRBJ1-2; the D gene is possibly TRBD1 (5 bases). The receptor's source is a human donor in good health (CMV status not recorded). Some clones in this sample may be carry-over from other donors' samples. The material sequenced was cultured PBMCs, taken from culture after CMV antigen stimulation. In nucleotides, the CDR3 is TGCAGTGCTAGAGATGTTGGGGCCCATGGCTACACCTTC. This gives the protein CSARDVGAHGYTF.